This entry lists 14 T cell receptor beta chains sequenced from one sample in a study of Ad26.COV2.S vaccination and SARS-CoV-2 variants. Assay used: immunoSEQ multiplex PCR; TCRdb lists only in-frame clones, some missing. The table records more than 300,000 clones, 80% to 90% of them present only once. Treatment in this sample: roughly 18 received Ad26.COV2.S at low or high dose, single or two shots; about 5 received placebo; per-sample allocation not given. The samples date from day 63 after the first vaccine or placebo injection. Sequenced here: peripheral blood, sampled in a trial of Ad26.COV2.S vaccine versus placebo. The receptors stem from a person aged 18-60 years who received the Ad26.COV2.S COVID-19 vaccine or a placebo.

The chain joins TRBV5-4 to TRBJ2-1, with a tentative D call TRBD2 (5 bases). Germline V gene sequence: CDR1 SGHNT, CDR2 YYREEE (reference sequence). The V end lost 0 bases, the J end lost 0 bases, and 16 bases lay between the germline ends. The CDR3 runs to 18 residues. The CDR3 loop is CASSLGSLTTNSYNEQFF. The DNA for the CDR3 is TGTGCCAGCAGCTTGGGGAGTTTGACTACTAACTCCTACAATGAGCAGTTCTTC.

The V and J genes are TRBV13 and TRBJ1-2; D gene ambiguous. CDR3 length: 11 amino acids. The V and J ends lost 6 bases and 6 bases respectively, with 8 bases between them. Germline CDR1 and CDR2: PRHDT and FYEKMQ (reference sequence). The CDR3 coding sequence is TGTGCCAGCAGGGGCCGCGATGGCTACACCTTC. This encodes CASRGRDGYTF.

Note on this clone: Other nucleotide sequences in the sample specify the same CDR3. The V gene is TRBV7-9, the J gene TRBJ2-7; D may be TRBD2 (6 bases). Per the germline V gene, CDR1 is SEHNR and CDR2 is FQNEAQ (reference sequence). Trimming pared 1 base from V and 2 bases from J, leaving 6 bases between. This CDR3 region has 13 residues. CDR3 coding DNA: TGTGCCAGCAGCTTAGGGACTACCTACGAGCAGTACTTC. This encodes CASSLGTTYEQYF.

The chain is built from TRBV19 and TRBJ1-2, with D possibly being TRBD1 (5 bases). V shed 10 bases and J shed 2 bases, with 14 bases lying between them. Per germline, CDR1 LNHDA and CDR2 SQIVND (reference sequence). The CDR3 totals 13 residues. The CDR3 protein is CATGRVGNYGYTF. CDR3 DNA sequence: TGTGCCACGGGCAGGGTAGGCAACTATGGCTACACCTTC.

The CDR3 DNA sequence: TGTGCCAGTAGTCCTCCTAGGGACAGGGGTTCCAACATGAACACTGAAGCTTTCTTT. Protein product: CASSPPRDRGSNMNTEAFF. The chain links TRBV19 to TRBJ1-1, with 10 nucleotides matching TRBD1. V lost 5 bases, J lost 0 bases, and 15 bases stayed unmatched. Germline assignment: CDR1 LNHDA and CDR2 SQIVND (reference sequence). The length of the CDR3 is 19 residues.

The chain recombines TRBV12-1 with TRBJ1-1; the D call in the table, TRBD1, was not verified against the DNA. TRBV12-1 is a recognized pseudogene. CDR3 length equals 16 residues. The CDR3: CASSCKMIRGNTEAFF. CDR3 coding DNA: TGTGCCAGCAGCTGTAAGATGATCAGGGGGAACACTGAAGCTTTCTTT.

The V and J genes are TRBV6-2 or TRBV6-3 and TRBJ2-1, with 13 bases fitting TRBD2. The germline V gene has CDR1 MNHEY and CDR2 SVGEGT. Losses at the gene ends were 3 bases for V and 7 bases for J; bases not matched to a gene: 6. This CDR3 is built from 16 residues. In nucleotides, the CDR3 is TGTGCCAGCAGTTATACGCGACTAGCGGGGGGAAATGAGCAGTTCTTC. The encoded protein is CASSYTRLAGGNEQFF.

The chain combines TRBV25-1 with TRBJ2-1, with 7 bases aligning to TRBD1. V lost 3 bases, J lost 7 bases, and 9 bases stayed unmatched. The CDR3 is 15 residues long. Germline assignment: CDR1 MGHDK and CDR2 SYGVNS. Here the CDR3 DNA reads TGTGCCAGCAGTGAGTGGGAACAGGGGAATAATGAGCAGTTCTTC. Translation gives CASSEWEQGNNEQFF.

The chain employs TRBV5-1 and TRBJ2-1; 11 bases map to TRBD2. CDR3 length: 15 residues. V lost 4 bases, J lost 9 bases, and 9 bases stayed unmatched. The germline V gene has CDR1 SGHRS and CDR2 YFSETQ. This CDR3 reads CASSRMRLAGIEQFF. CDR3 coding DNA: TGCGCCAGCAGCCGGATGAGACTAGCGGGGATTGAGCAGTTCTTC.

This clone was seen only a few times. The rearrangement uses TRBV2 and TRBJ1-1; unclear D gene. V lost 7 bases and J lost 5, with 14 bases in between. The CDR3 is made up of 13 amino acids. Looked up from germline, CDR1 is SNHLY and CDR2 is FYNNEI. This CDR3 reads CASTLGERTEAFF. CDR3 DNA sequence: TGTGCCAGCACCCTCGGGGAGAGAACTGAAGCTTTCTTT. The full variable domain, its missing parts supplied by reference TRBV2 and TRBJ1-1, is EPEVTQTPSHQVTQMGQEVILRCVPISNHLYFYWYRQILGQKVEFLVSFYNNEISEKSEIFDDQFSVERPDGSNFTLKIRSTKLEDSAMYFCASTLGERTEAFFGQGTRLTVV.

The CDR3: CASSKVSGDMNTEAFF. The CDR3 DNA is TGTGCCAGCAGCAAAGTTTCAGGGGATATGAACACTGAAGCTTTCTTT. The V call is TRBV21-1, the J call TRBJ1-1; the listed D gene, TRBD1, was not tested against the DNA. TRBV21-1 counts as a pseudogene. This CDR3 is 16 amino acids long.

The genes are TRBV3-1 (or the pseudogene TRBV3-2) and TRBJ1-4; D possibly corresponds to TRBD1 (5 bases). CDR1 is LGHDT and CDR2 is YNNKEL in the germline V gene (reference sequence). V was clipped by 1 base and J by 3 bases, with 18 bases between them. The length of the CDR3 is 18 residues. This CDR3 is CASSQAVRRGTANEKLFF. The CDR3 DNA is TGTGCCAGCAGCCAAGCGGTTCGTCGAGGGACGGCTAATGAAAAACTGTTTTTT.

This rearrangement joins TRBV27 to TRBJ1-3; D unclear. Trimming stripped 4 bases from V and 4 bases from J, with 5 bases between. Germline CDR1 and CDR2: MNHEY and SMNVEV (reference sequence). There are 12 residues in the CDR3. In DNA, the CDR3 is TGTGCCAGCAGTTCTCAGGGAAACACCATATATTTT. Translating gives CASSSQGNTIYF.

This clone was found once. The chain has TRBV5-1 and TRBJ1-4, with D uncertain. V was cut by 7 bases and J by 5 bases, with 18 bases left in between. Per the germline V gene, CDR1 is SGHRS and CDR2 is YFSETQ. The CDR3 contains 15 residues. The CDR3 loop is CASSDGRPPNEKLFF. The CDR3 bases are TGCGCCAGCTCGGACGGGAGGCCCCCCAATGAAAAACTGTTTTTT.